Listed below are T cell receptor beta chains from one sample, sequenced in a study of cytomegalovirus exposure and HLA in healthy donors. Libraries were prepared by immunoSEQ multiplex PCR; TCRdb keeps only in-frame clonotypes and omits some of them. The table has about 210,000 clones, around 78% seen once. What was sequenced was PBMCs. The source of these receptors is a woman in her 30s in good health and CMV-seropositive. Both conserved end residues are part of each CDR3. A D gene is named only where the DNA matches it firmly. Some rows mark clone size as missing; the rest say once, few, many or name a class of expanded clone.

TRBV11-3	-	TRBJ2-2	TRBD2	CASSSGLAGGKTGELFF	TGTGCCAGCAGCTCGGGACTAGCGGGGGGAAAAACCGGGGAGCTGTTTTTT
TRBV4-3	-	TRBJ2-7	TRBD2	CASSPGLAGYEQYF	TGCGCCAGCAGCCCTGGACTAGCGGGATACGAGCAGTACTTC
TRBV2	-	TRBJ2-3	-	CASRSRTASTDTQYF	TGTGCCAGCAGATCAAGGACAGCCTCCACAGATACGCAGTATTTT
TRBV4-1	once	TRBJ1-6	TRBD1	CASSQTGAPNSPLHF	TGCGCCAGCAGCCAAACAGGGGCTCCTAATTCACCCCTCCACTTT
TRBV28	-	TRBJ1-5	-	CASSTGGEGNQPQHF	TGTGCCAGCAGTACCGGCGGGGAGGGCAATCAGCCCCAGCATTTT
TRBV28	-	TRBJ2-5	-	CASSRTGSRKKTQYF	TGTGCCAGCAGCCGAACAGGGTCCCGGAAGAAGACCCAGTACTTC
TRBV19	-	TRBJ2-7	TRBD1	CASSTRTGYEQYF	TGTGCCAGTAGTACCCGGACAGGCTACGAGCAGTACTTC
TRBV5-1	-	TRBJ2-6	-	CASSLEGAGANVLTF	TGCGCCAGCAGCTTGGAAGGGGCTGGGGCCAACGTCCTGACTTTC
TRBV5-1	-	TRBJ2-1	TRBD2	CASSPASGVYNEQFF	TGCGCCAGCAGCCCGGCTAGCGGGGTCTACAATGAGCAGTTCTTC
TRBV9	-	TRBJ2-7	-	CASSVESYEQYF	TGTGCCAGCAGCGTAGAGAGCTACGAGCAGTACTTC
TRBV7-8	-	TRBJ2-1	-	CASSVTGFADNEQFF	TGTGCCAGCAGCGTAACAGGGTTCGCCGACAATGAGCAGTTCTTC
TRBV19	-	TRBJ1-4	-	CASSIGAVRPYEKLFF	TGTGCCAGTAGTATAGGAGCGGTGCGGCCCTATGAAAAACTGTTTTTT
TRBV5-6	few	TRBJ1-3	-	CASSLAGGSGNTIYF	TGTGCCAGCAGCCTCGCAGGAGGCTCTGGAAACACCATATATTTT
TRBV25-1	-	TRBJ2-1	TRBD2	CASVRAGAYNEQFF	TGTGCCAGCGTGAGGGCGGGGGCCTACAATGAGCAGTTCTTC
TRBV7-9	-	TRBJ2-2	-	CASSPSLGGELFF	TGTGCCAGCAGCCCCTCCCTAGGCGGGGAGCTGTTTTTT
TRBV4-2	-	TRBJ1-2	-	CASSQDHTFNYGYTF	TGTGCCAGCAGCCAAGACCACACCTTTAACTATGGCTACACCTTC
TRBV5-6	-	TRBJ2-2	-	CASSFGLEGNTGELFF	TGTGCCAGCAGCTTCGGGTTGGAGGGTAACACCGGGGAGCTGTTTTTT
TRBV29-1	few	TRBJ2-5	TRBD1	CSVGQDREETQYF	TGCAGCGTGGGCCAGGACAGGGAAGAGACCCAGTACTTC
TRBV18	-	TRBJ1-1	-	CASSPMTRLPNTEAFF	TGTGCCAGCTCACCTATGACACGTCTGCCGAACACTGAAGCTTTCTTT
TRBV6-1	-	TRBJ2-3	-	CASRTGRTTDTQYF	TGTGCCAGCAGGACAGGACGGACAACAGATACGCAGTATTTT
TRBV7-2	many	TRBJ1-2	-	CASSLSEGSGYTF	TGTGCCAGCAGCTTATCCGAGGGTTCCGGCTACACCTTC
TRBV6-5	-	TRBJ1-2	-	CASRPQGFYGYTF	TGTGCCAGCAGACCCCAGGGTTTCTATGGCTACACCTTC
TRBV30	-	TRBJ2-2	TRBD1	CAWSPGQGNTGELFF	TGTGCCTGGAGTCCCGGACAGGGGAACACCGGGGAGCTGTTTTTT
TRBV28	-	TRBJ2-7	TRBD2	CASSLKAGPSYEQYF	TGTGCCAGCAGTTTAAAAGCGGGACCCTCCTACGAGCAGTACTTC
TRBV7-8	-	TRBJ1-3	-	CASSHDRRSGNTIYF	TGTGCCAGCAGCCACGACAGACGCTCTGGAAACACCATATATTTT
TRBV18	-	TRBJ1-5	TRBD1	CASSPTGEGNQPQHF	TGTGCCAGCTCACCGACAGGGGAAGGGAATCAGCCCCAGCATTTT
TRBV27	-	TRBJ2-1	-	CASSLSRGYNEQFF	TGTGCCAGCAGTTTATCGCGGGGATACAATGAGCAGTTCTTC
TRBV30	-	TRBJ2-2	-	CAWGRVTDGELFF	TGTGCCTGGGGCAGGGTGACGGACGGGGAGCTGTTTTTT
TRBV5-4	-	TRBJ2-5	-	CASSQGRVETQYF	TGTGCCAGCAGCCAGGGCAGGGTAGAGACCCAGTACTTC
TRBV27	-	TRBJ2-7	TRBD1	CASSLEGQAYEQYF	TGTGCCAGCAGTTTGGAGGGACAGGCCTACGAGCAGTACTTC
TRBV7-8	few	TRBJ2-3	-	CASSFSDIADTQYF	TGTGCCAGCAGCTTTTCTGACATCGCAGATACGCAGTATTTT
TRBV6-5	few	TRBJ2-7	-	CASSAEGLYEQYF	TGTGCCAGCAGCGCCGAGGGCCTCTACGAGCAGTACTTC
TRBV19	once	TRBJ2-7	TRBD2	CASSFTSGSDEQYF	TGTGCCAGTAGTTTTACTAGCGGGAGTGACGAGCAGTACTTC
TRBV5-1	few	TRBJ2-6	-	CASSLVARVDSGANVLTF	TGCGCCAGCAGCTTGGTGGCCAGGGTAGACTCTGGGGCCAACGTCCTGACTTTC
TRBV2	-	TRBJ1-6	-	CASSEAGVGAIGSLHF	TGTGCCAGCAGTGAAGCCGGAGTAGGGGCAATTGGGTCCCTCCACTTT
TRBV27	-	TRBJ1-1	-	CASSLSEVNTEAFF	TGTGCCAGCAGTTTATCGGAGGTGAACACTGAAGCTTTCTTT
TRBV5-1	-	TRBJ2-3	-	CASSSSGFASTDTQYF	TGCGCCAGCAGCTCCTCAGGGTTTGCTAGCACAGATACGCAGTATTTT
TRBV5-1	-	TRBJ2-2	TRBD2	CASSVGEGLVGELFF	TGCGCCAGCAGCGTCGGGGAGGGCCTGGTCGGGGAGCTGTTTTTT
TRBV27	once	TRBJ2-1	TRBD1	CASSLDRGMGGEQFF	TGTGCCAGCAGTTTAGACAGGGGGATGGGCGGTGAGCAGTTCTTC
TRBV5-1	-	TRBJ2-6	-	CASTHKGVGANVLTF	TGCGCCAGCACCCATAAGGGGGTGGGGGCCAACGTCCTGACTTTC